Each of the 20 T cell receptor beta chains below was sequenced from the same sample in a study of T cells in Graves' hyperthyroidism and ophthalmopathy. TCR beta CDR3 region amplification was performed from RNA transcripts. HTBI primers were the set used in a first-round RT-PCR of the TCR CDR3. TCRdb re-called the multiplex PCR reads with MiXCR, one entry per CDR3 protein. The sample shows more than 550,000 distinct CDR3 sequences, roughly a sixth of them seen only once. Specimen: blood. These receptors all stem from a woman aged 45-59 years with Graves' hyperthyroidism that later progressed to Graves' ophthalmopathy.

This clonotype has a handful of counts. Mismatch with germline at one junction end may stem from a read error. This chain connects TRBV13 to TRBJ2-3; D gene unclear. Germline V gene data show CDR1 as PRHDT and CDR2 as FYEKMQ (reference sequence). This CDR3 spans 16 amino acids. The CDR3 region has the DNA TGCGCCAGCAGCCAAGGGTGGGGATCTAGCACAGATACGCAGTATTTT. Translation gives CASSQGWGSSTDTQYF.

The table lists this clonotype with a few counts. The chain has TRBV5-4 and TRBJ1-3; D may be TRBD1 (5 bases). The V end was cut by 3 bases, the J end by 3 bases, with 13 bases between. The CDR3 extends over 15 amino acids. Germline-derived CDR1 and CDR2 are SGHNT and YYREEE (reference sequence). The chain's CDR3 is CASSYHGTDGNTIYF. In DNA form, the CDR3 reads TGTGCCAGCAGCTACCACGGGACGGATGGAAACACCATATATTTT.

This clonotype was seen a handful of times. The CDR3 nucleotides are TGTGCCAGCAGCCGGAGAGGGGGGGGGCCTCGAGATACGCAGTATTTT. Translated: CASSRRGGGPRDTQYF. The chain joins TRBV3-1 to TRBJ2-3, with D possibly being TRBD2 (7 bases). Germline V lookup: CDR1 LGHDT, CDR2 YNNKEL (reference sequence). The CDR3 length is 16 residues. Trimming removed 4 bases at V and 5 bases at J, with 19 bases between.

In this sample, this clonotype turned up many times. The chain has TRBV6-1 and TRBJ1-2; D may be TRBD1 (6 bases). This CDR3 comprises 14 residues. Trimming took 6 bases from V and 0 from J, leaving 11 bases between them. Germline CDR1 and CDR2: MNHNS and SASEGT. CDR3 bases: TGTGCCAGCAGACCGGGACACCCTAACTATGGCTACACCTTC. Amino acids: CASRPGHPNYGYTF.

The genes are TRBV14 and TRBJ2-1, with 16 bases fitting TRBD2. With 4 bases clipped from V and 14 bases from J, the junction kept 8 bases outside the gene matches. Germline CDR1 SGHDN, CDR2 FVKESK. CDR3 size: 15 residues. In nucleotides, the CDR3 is TGTGCCAGCAGCCCCGAGGGACTAGCGGGGGGGCTTAAGTTCTTC. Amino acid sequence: CASSPEGLAGGLKFF.

CDR3 sequence: CSARHKAQVYEQYF. CDR3 coding DNA: TGCAGTGCTCGACACAAGGCCCAGGTCTACGAGCAGTACTTC. The V gene is TRBV20-1, the J gene TRBJ2-7; D is unresolved. Germline V lookup: CDR1 DFQATT, CDR2 SNEGSKA (reference sequence). The CDR3 has 14 residues. The V and J ends lost 5 bases and 3 bases respectively, with 17 bases between them.

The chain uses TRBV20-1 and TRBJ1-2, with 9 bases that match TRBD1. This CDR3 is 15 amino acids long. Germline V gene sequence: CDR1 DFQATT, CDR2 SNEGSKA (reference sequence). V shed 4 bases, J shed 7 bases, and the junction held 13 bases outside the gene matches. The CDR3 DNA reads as TGCAGTGCTAAAAACCGGGACAGGGAGTTGTCTGGCTACACCTTC. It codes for CSAKNRDRELSGYTF.

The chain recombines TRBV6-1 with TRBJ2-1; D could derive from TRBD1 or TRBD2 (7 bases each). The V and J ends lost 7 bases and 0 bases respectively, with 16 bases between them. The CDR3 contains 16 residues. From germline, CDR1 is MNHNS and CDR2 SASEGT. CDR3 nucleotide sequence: TGTGCCAGCACAGGGGGGGCTGGGATCTCCTACAATGAGCAGTTCTTC. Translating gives CASTGGAGISYNEQFF.

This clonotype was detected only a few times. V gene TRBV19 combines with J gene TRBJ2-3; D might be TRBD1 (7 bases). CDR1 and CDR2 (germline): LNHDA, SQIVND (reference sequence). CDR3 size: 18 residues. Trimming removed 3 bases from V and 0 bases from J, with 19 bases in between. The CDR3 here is CASSIGGGRPSSTDTQYF. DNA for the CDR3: TGTGCCAGTAGTATCGGAGGGGGCAGACCCTCTAGCACAGATACGCAGTATTTT.

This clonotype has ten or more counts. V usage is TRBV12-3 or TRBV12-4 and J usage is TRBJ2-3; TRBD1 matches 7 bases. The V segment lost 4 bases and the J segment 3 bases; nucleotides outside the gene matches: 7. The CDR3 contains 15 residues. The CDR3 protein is CASSSFSRGTDTQYF. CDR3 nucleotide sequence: TGTGCCAGCAGTTCCTTCAGCAGGGGGACAGATACGCAGTATTTT.

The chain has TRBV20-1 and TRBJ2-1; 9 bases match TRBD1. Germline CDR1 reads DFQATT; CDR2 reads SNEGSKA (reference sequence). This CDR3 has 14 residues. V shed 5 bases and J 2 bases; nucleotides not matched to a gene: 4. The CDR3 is CSAGGTGPYNEQFF. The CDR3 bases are TGCAGTGCTGGGGGGACAGGGCCCTACAATGAGCAGTTCTTC.

The CDR3 sequence is CATSRPGRTPGANVLTF. CDR3 DNA: TGTGCCACCAGCAGACCCGGACGGACCCCTGGGGCCAACGTCCTGACTTTC. The rearrangement joins TRBV15 to TRBJ2-6; D ambiguous. This CDR3 contains 17 residues. Germline CDR1 and CDR2: LNHNV and YYDKDF (reference sequence). The V end was cut by 2 bases, the J end by 2 bases, with 13 bases between.

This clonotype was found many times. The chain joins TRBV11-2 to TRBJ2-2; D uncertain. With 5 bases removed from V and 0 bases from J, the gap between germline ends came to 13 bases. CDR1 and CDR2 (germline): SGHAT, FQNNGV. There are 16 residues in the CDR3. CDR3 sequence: CASSPPREPNTGELFF. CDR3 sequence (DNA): TGTGCCAGCAGCCCCCCAAGAGAACCGAACACCGGGGAGCTGTTTTTT.

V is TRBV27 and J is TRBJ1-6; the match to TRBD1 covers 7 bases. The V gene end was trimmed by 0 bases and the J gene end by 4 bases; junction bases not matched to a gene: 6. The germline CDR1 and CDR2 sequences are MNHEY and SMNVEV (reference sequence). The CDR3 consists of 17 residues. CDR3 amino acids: CASSLSSTGFYNSPLHF. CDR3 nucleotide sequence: TGTGCCAGCAGTTTATCCTCGACAGGGTTTTATAATTCACCCCTCCACTTT.

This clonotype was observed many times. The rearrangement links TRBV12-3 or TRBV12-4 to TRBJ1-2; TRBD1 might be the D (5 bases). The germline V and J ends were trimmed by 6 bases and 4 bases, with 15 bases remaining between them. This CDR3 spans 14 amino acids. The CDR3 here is CASSPPGLFYGYTF. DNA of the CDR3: TGTGCCAGCAGCCCGCCGGGACTTTTCTATGGCTACACCTTC.

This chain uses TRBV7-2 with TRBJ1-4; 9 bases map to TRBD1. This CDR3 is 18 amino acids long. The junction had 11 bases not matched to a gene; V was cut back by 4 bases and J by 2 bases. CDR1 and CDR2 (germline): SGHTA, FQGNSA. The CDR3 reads CASSSRPVQGATNEKLFF. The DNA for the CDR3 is TGTGCCAGCAGCTCCCGGCCGGTACAGGGGGCGACTAATGAAAAACTGTTTTTT.

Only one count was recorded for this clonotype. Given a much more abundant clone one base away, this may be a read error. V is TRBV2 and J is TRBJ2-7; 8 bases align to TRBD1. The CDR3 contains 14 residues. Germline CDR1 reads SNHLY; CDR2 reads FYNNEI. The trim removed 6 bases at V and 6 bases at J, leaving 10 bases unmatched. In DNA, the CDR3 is TGTGCCAGCAGCTGGAAACAGGGGACAGGCGAGCAGTACTTC. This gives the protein CASSWKQGTGEQYF.

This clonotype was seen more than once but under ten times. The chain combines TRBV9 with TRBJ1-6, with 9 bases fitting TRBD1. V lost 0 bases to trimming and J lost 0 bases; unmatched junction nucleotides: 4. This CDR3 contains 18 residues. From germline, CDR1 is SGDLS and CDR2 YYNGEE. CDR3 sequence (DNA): TGTGCCAGCAGCGTAGGGACAGGGGACAGCTCCTATAATTCACCCCTCCACTTT. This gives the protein CASSVGTGDSSYNSPLHF.

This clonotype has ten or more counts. The CDR3 DNA sequence: TGTGCCAGCAGGCGACGACTAGGCAGCAATCAGCCCCAGCATTTT. Residues: CASRRRLGSNQPQHF. The rearrangement uses TRBV2 and TRBJ1-5; D gene uncertain. The CDR3 runs 15 residues. The germline CDR1 and CDR2 sequences are SNHLY and FYNNEI. V was cut by 6 bases and J by 1 base, with 13 bases left in between.

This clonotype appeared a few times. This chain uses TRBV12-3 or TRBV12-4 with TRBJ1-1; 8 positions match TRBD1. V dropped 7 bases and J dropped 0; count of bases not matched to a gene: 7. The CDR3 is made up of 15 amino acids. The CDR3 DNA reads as TGTGCCAGCATCCTTCGACAGGGGATGAACACTGAAGCTTTCTTT. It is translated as CASILRQGMNTEAFF.